This TCR beta chain was sequenced during a study of T cells after posttransplantation cyclophosphamide. Assay: immunoSEQ multiplex PCR; the TCRdb copy retains only in-frame clones and omits some. There are tens of thousands of clones in the sample; around 84% occur only once, and about 2.7% lies in the top ten. The CDR3 covers 15 residues. J lost 0 bases, V lost 4 bases, and 7 bases had no gene match. Germline CDR1 reads SGHDT; CDR2 reads YYEEEE. Remarks on this clone: Its antigen is not identified.

Study-wide findings and caveats: TRB overlap between skin or GI tissue T cells and blood was limited. Donor-recipient repertoire similarity was low at 1-2 months, rising over year one. TRB clonality was highly associated with recipient CMV seropositivity and reactivation.

The sample taken for sequencing was PBMCs. The source of this sequence is a man aged 25-45 years with a blood cancer, CMV-positive, and with a related stem cell donor. The chain couples TRBV5-6 to TRBJ2-7, with TRBD1 matching over 7 bases. The CDR3 is CASSRPGQVSYEQYF. The DNA of the CDR3 is TGTGCCAGCAGCCGGCCAGGACAGGTCTCCTACGAGCAGTACTTC.